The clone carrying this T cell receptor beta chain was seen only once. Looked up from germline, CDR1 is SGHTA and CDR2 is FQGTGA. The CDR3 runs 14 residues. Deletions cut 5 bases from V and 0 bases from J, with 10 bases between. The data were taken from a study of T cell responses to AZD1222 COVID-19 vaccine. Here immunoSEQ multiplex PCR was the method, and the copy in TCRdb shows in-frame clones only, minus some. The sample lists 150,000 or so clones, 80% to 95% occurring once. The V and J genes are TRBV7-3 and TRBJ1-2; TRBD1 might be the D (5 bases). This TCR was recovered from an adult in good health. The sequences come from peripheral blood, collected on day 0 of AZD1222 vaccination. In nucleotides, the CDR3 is TGTGCCAGCAGCCCGACAGCCTCTAACTATGGCTACACCTTC. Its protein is CASSPTASNYGYTF.